This T cell receptor (beta chain) is drawn from a study of blood T cell repertoires in COVID-19. Generated by immunoSEQ multiplex PCR, the TCRdb table keeps only in-frame clones and is missing some. The sample has about 99,000 clones; about four fifths are singletons. V lost 2 bases to trimming and J lost 0 bases, with 11 bases between them. This CDR3 spans 15 amino acids. Per the germline V gene, CDR1 is SGHDT and CDR2 is YYEEEE. The source is a man between 65 and 85 years old with active or convalescent COVID-19. The specimen sequenced was peripheral blood. This chain links TRBV5-6 with TRBJ1-1, with a possible D match to TRBD1 (6 bases). CDR3 in amino acids: CASSLGQLLNTEAFF. The DNA for the CDR3 is TGTGCCAGCAGCTTAGGACAGCTGTTGAACACTGAAGCTTTCTTT. The full variable domain, its missing parts supplied by reference TRBV5-6 and TRBJ1-1, is DAGVTQSPTHLIKTRGQQVTLRCSPKSGHDTVSWYQQALGQGPQFIFQYYEEEERQRGNFPDRFSGHQFPNYSSELNVNALLLGDSALYLCASSLGQLLNTEAFFGQGTRLTVV.